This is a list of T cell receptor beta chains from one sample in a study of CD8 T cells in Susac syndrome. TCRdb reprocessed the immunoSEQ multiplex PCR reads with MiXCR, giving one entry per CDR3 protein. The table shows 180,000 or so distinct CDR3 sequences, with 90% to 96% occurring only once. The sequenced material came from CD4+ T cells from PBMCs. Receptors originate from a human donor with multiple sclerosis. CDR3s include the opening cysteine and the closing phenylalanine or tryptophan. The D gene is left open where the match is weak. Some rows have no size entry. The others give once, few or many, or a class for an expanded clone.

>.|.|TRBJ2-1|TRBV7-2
TGTGCCAGCAGCTTAGATCCAGCCTCCTACAATGAGCAGTTCTTC
CASSLDPASYNEQFF
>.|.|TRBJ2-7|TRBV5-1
TGCGCCAGCAGTGTCAGGGGACCTCTCTCCTACGAGCAGTACTTC
CASSVRGPLSYEQYF
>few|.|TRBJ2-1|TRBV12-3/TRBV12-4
TGTGCCAGCAGTTTACGCGGCAATGAGCAGTTCTTC
CASSLRGNEQFF
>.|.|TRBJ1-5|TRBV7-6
TGTGCCAGCAGCTTAGATGTCGAACAGCCCCAGCATTTT
CASSLDVEQPQHF
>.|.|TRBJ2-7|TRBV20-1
TGCAGTGCTAGTGGGTTGCCAGATAGCTCCTACGAGCAGTACTTC
CSASGLPDSSYEQYF
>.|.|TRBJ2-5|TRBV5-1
TGCGCCAGCAGCTTGGGAGGGCGGACAGCGCAAGAGACCCAGTACTTC
CASSLGGRTAQETQYF
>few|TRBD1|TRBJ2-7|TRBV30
TGTGCCTGGGCCGGGACAGGGACGGGGGAGCAGTACTTC
CAWAGTGTGEQYF
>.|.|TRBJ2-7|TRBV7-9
TGTGCCAGCAGCATCTCGACGACCTACGAGCAGTACTTC
CASSISTTYEQYF
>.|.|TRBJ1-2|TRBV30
TGTGCCTGGAGCTCAACAGGGAGAGGCTACACCTTC
CAWSSTGRGYTF
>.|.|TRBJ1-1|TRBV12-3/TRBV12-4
TGTGCCAGCAGCCGGACAGTAGCTTTCTTT
CASSRTVAFF
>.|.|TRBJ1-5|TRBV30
TGTGCCTGGAGAGCAGTGGGCAATCAGCCCCAGCATTTT
CAWRAVGNQPQHF
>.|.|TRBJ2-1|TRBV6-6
TGTGCCAGCAGTTCCCTTAATGAGCAGTTCTTC
CASSSLNEQFF
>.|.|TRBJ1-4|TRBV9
TGTGCCAGCAGCCCCTATCCTGTGGGGACGCCGGCAACTAATGAAAAACTGTTTTTT
CASSPYPVGTPATNEKLFF
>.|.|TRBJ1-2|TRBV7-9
TGTGCCAGCAGCTCCAATACAGGGAATTATCGCGGCTACACCTTC
CASSSNTGNYRGYTF
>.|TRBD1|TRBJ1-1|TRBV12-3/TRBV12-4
TGTGCCAGCAGACGGACAGGGGGACTGGAGGCTTTCTTT
CASRRTGGLEAFF
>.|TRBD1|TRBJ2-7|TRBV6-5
TGTGCCAGCAGTGTCACGGGACAGGGGACCTACGAGCAGTACTTC
CASSVTGQGTYEQYF
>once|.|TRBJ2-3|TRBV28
TGTGCCAGCATCACAGGGCCCTTGGTGAGCACAGATACGCAGTATTTT
CASITGPLVSTDTQYF
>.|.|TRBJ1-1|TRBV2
TGTGCCAGCATCCGAGAACAGGACACTGAAGCTTTCTTT
CASIREQDTEAFF
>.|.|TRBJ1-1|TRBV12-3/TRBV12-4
TGTGCCAGCAGGATAAAGGGGAACACTGAAGCTTTCTTT
CASRIKGNTEAFF
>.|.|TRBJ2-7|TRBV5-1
TGCGCCAGCAGCGCCAGGACCTCACTCGAGCAGTACTTC
CASSARTSLEQYF
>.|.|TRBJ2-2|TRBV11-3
TGTGCCAGCAGCACCTGGACTGCGAACACCGGGGAGCTGTTTTTT
CASSTWTANTGELFF
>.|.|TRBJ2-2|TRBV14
TGTGCCAGCAGCCAAGTTCTCAGGATGAACACCGGGGAGCTGTTTTTT
CASSQVLRMNTGELFF
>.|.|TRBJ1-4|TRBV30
TGTGCCTGGAGTCCCATAGATGAAAAACTGTTTTTT
CAWSPIDEKLFF
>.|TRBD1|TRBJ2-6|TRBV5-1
TGCGCCAGCACCCCAGGGGGACCTGGGGCCAACGTCCTGACTTTC
CASTPGGPGANVLTF
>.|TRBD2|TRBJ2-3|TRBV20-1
TGCAGTGCGGGTCCTAGCGGGGGGAGCACAGATACGCAGTATTTT
CSAGPSGGSTDTQYF
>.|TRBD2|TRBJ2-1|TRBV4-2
TGTGCCAGCAGCCAAGTTGCACTAGCGGGCCCCTTTGGGAATGAGCAGTTCTTC
CASSQVALAGPFGNEQFF
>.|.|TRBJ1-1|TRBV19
TGTGCCAGTAGTACAGGGTTTGACACTGAAGCTTTCTTT
CASSTGFDTEAFF
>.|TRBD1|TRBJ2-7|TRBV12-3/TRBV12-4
TGTGCCAGCAGTCTCGCGGGACAGGGCTACGAGCAGTACTTC
CASSLAGQGYEQYF
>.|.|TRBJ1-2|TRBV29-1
TGCAGCGTTTCGCGACAGAACTATGGCTACACCTTC
CSVSRQNYGYTF